The rows below give T cell receptor beta chains drawn from one sample of a study of blood T cell repertoires in COVID-19. Repertoires were generated with immunoSEQ multiplex PCR, while TCRdb's copy carries only in-frame clones and drops some. The top ten hold approximately 5% of the sample, which has around 200,000 clones, approximately 79% seen once. Sequencing was done on a sample of peripheral blood. The receptors were sampled from a human donor in a cohort sampled during active COVID-19. Each CDR3 is given with its conserved first and last residue. D genes are given only for firm matches. Clone sizes are given selectively: once, few, many, or a class where the clone is expanded.

CDR3 protein,V gene,clone size,D gene
CASSRLSNSPLHF,TRBV3-1/TRBV3-2,NA,NA
CASIGTGGVYEQYF,TRBV27,NA,TRBD1
CASSQDSRRQANYGYTF,TRBV4-2,NA,NA
CASSPTGIPQISQYF,TRBV5-6,NA,NA
CASSVGLKETQYF,TRBV9,NA,NA
CASSRSTGQGMLDEAFF,TRBV4-2,few,TRBD1
CASSTLQGSYEQYF,TRBV6-2/TRBV6-3,NA,NA
CSVADSGGRYEQYF,TRBV29-1,NA,TRBD2
CASTLWVGDGETQYF,TRBV5-1,NA,NA
CASSVDTQPSLTGELFF,TRBV9,NA,NA
CASSYVSGIFTGELFF,TRBV6-2/TRBV6-3,NA,TRBD2
CASSPRQGGNSPLHF,TRBV7-2,NA,TRBD1
CASSWGRPYEQYF,TRBV27,NA,NA
CASSFLEREGRNEQFF,TRBV6-2/TRBV6-3,NA,TRBD2
CASSFRTGAEAFF,TRBV12-3/TRBV12-4,NA,TRBD1
CASSRPSPGLVYYEQYF,TRBV5-6,NA,TRBD2
CASSLGGTNEKLFF,TRBV28,NA,NA
CASSVAPQREGTDTQYF,TRBV9,NA,TRBD2
CASSAGGNYGYTF,TRBV7-2,NA,TRBD1
CSVGSTGSGAGEQYF,TRBV29-1,NA,NA
CASSLLAWGTSRFSGANVLTF,TRBV13,NA,TRBD2
CASSLGTSGAYEQYF,TRBV5-4,NA,TRBD2
CASMEYIGAAGEAFF,TRBV19,NA,NA
CASSQVEGPYGYTF,TRBV4-1,NA,NA
CSVEGAADTEAFF,TRBV29-1,NA,NA
CASRTPYNQPQHF,TRBV6-6,NA,NA
CAWSVAGGGAEQYF,TRBV30,NA,TRBD2
CASSDGSGSPVGEQYF,TRBV7-3,NA,TRBD2
CASTIIQGGGELFF,TRBV13,few,NA
CASSLEDWNNEQFF,TRBV11-2,NA,NA
CASMGTGTAYNSPLHF,TRBV28,NA,TRBD1
CASSASSTVTEAFF,TRBV9,NA,NA
CASSLDRGGYNEQFF,TRBV7-2,NA,NA
CASSSRLAGEETQYF,TRBV5-4,NA,TRBD2
CASSATGTDYGYTF,TRBV6-4,NA,TRBD1
CASSYRAGGTEAFF,TRBV6-2/TRBV6-3,NA,TRBD1
CASSPQRGGAGSTIYF,TRBV9,NA,NA
CASRRELFYNSPLHF,TRBV6-5,NA,NA
CAIRKGAASSYEQYF,TRBV10-3,once,NA
CASSLRSGGPDTQYF,TRBV7-9,NA,TRBD1
CASSHGGGSNQPQHF,TRBV3-1/TRBV3-2,NA,NA
CASSASGTSEKLFF,TRBV19,NA,NA
CASSLGQGPPYEQYF,TRBV13,NA,TRBD1
CASSLQLAEYNEQFF,TRBV5-5,NA,TRBD2
CASSGHPVGYGYTF,TRBV28,once,NA
CATSRGDRYSNQPQHF,TRBV15,few,TRBD1
CASSSGLAVSYEQYF,TRBV5-4,NA,TRBD2
CASSRGRESTEAFF,TRBV5-4,NA,NA
CASSQEGKGYEQYF,TRBV4-3,NA,NA
CASSLGSGEKLFF,TRBV7-2,few,NA
CASGGIAGGGDTQYF,TRBV5-4,NA,TRBD2
CASRLRSSYGYTF,TRBV2,NA,NA
CASSYSPLTSGSYNEQFF,TRBV6-2/TRBV6-3,NA,TRBD2
CASSVGVSGGNEQFF,TRBV9,NA,TRBD2
CAGGNRDVAFF,TRBV10-3,NA,NA
CASSIDTSSYNEQFF,TRBV19,few,NA
CASSKALGAGTGHYEQYF,TRBV21-1,NA,NA
CASSLSEGPNYGYTF,TRBV7-9,NA,NA
CATSDLGRERDTQYF,TRBV24-1,NA,TRBD2
CSASRSTDTQYF,TRBV20-1,few,NA